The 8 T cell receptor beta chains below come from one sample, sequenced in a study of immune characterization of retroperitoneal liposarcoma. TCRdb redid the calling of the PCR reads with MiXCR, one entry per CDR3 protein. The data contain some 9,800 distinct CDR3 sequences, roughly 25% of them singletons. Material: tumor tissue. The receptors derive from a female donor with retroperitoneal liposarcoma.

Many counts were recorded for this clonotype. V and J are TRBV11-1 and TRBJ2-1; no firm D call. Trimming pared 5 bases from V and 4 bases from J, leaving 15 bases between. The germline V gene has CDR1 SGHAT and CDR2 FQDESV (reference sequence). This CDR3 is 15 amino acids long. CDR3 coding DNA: TGTGCCAGCAGCCGCTCCGGCCGGGTGTACAATGAGCAGTTCTTC. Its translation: CASSRSGRVYNEQFF.

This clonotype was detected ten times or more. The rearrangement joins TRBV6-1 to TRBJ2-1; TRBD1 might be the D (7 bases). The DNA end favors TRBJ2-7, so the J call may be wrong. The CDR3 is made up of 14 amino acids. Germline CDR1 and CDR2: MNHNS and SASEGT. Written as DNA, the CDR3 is TGTGCCAGCACAGGGGGGACAGTATACAATGAGCAGTACTTC. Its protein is CASTGGTVYNEQYF.

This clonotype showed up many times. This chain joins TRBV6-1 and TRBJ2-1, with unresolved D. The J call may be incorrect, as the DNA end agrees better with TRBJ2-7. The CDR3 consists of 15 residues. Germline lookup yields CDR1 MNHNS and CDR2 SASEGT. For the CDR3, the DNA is TGTGCCAGCAGTGACTTGAGCGCTCGGTACAATGAGCAGTACTTC. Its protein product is CASSDLSARYNEQYF.

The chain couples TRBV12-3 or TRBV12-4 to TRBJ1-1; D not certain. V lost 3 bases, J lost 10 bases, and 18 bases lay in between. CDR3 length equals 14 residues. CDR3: CASSFGRPWVGAFF. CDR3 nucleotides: TGTGCCAGCAGTTTCGGCCGACCCTGGGTTGGAGCTTTCTTT.

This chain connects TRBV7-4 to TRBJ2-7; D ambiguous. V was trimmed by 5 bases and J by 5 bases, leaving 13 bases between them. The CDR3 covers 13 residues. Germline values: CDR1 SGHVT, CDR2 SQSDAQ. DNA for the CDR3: TGTGCCAGCAGCCAAGTCGATGGGAACGAGCAGTACTTC. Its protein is CASSQVDGNEQYF. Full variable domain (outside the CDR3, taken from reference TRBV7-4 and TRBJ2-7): GAGVSQSPRYKVAKRGRDVALRCDSISGHVTLYWYRQTLGQGSEVLTYSQSDAQRDKSGRPSGRFSAERPERSVSTLKIQRTEQGDSAVYLCASSQVDGNEQYFGPGTRLTVT.

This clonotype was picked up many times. This chain's CDR3 is CASSKRAGALYNEQYF. CDR3 DNA: TGTGCCAGCAGCAAGAGAGCGGGAGCGCTATACAATGAGCAGTACTTC. This chain uses TRBV7-2 with TRBJ2-5; TRBD2 matches 8 bases. This CDR3 comprises 16 residues. V was pared by 5 bases and J by 11 bases, with 19 bases of the junction left unmatched. The V gene's germline CDR1 is SGHTA and CDR2 FQGNSA.

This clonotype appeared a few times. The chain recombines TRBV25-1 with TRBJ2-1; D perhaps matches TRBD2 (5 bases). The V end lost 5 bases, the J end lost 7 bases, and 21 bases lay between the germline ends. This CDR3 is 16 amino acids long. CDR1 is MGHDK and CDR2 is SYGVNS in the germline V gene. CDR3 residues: CASSKAGHERVNEQFF. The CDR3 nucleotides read TGTGCCAGCAGTAAGGCGGGTCACGAAAGGGTGAATGAGCAGTTCTTC.

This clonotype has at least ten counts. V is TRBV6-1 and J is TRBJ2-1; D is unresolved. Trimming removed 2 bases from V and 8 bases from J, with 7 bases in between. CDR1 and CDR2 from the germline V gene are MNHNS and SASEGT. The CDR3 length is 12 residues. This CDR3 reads CASSERPYEQFF. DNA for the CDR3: TGTGCCAGCAGTGAAAGACCCTATGAGCAGTTCTTC.